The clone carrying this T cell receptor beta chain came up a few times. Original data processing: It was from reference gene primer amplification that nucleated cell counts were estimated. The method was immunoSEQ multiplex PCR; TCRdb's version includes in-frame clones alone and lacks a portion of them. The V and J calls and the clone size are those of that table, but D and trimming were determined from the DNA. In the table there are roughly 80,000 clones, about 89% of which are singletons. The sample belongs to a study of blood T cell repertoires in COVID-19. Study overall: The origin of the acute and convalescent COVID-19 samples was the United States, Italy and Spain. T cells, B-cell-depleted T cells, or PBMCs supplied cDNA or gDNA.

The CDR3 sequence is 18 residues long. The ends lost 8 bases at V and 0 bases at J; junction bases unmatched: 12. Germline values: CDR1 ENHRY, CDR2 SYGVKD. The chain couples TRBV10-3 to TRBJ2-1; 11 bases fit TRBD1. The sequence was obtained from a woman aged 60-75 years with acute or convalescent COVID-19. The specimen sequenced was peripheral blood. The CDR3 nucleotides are TGTGCCATCCGAGGGGGACAGGGGGTGACCATCTCCTACAATGAGCAGTTCTTC. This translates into CAIRGGQGVTISYNEQFF.